The T cell receptor beta chain under discussion was sequenced for a study of tumor-infiltrating lymphocytes in glioblastoma multiforme. Points from the study as a whole: The TCR and somatic mutation analysis included just one glioblastoma patient. Detected clone frequencies may not reflect cell counts, being RNA-based.

TCR beta libraries were built from RNA through three nested multiplex PCR rounds using modified ARM-PCR. TCRdb passed the multiplex PCR reads through MiXCR, listing each CDR3 protein once. This repertoire shows around 33,000 distinct CDR3 sequences, approximately 60% found once; its top ten account for approximately 33%. Trimming removed 2 bases from V and 7 bases from J; junction bases left unmatched: 12. The germline V gene encodes CDR1 SGHRS and CDR2 YFSETQ. This CDR3 spans 15 amino acids. About this clonotype itself: Its target is not known. With a much larger clone just one base away, this may be a read error.

This receptor was taken from a male donor with glioblastoma. J is TRBJ2-7 and V is TRBV5-1; 7 nucleotides agree with TRBD1. The sequenced sample was brain tumor tissue. The CDR3: CASSFGTGSGGEQYF. Written as DNA, the CDR3 is TGCGCCAGCAGCTTTGGGACCGGGTCAGGGGGAGAGCAGTACTTC.